This is a list of T cell receptor beta chains from one sample in a study of blood T cell repertoires in COVID-19. Repertoires were generated with immunoSEQ multiplex PCR, while TCRdb's copy carries only in-frame clones and drops some. The sample yields hundreds of thousands of clones, about 87% seen once. The sample was PBMCs or T cells enriched from blood (not recorded which). These receptors all come from a man over 45 who had been exposed to COVID-19. The CDR3 runs from the conserved cysteine through the conserved F or W. D genes are given only for firm matches. For some rows the clone size is stated as once, few or many, or as a class when expanded; others skip it.

TRBJ2-1,TRBV24-1,-,17,TRBD1,CATSDSNRDRGYNEQFF,TGTGCCACCAGTGATTCAAACCGGGACAGGGGCTACAATGAGCAGTTCTTC
TRBJ1-2,TRBV18,-,14,-,CASSLRTERRGYTF,TGTGCCAGCTCACTTCGGACAGAGCGGCGGGGCTACACCTTC
TRBJ1-1,TRBV5-1,-,16,TRBD1,CASSLVTGGTNTEAFF,TGCGCCAGCAGCTTGGTGACAGGGGGCACCAACACTGAAGCTTTCTTT
TRBJ1-2,TRBV28,-,13,-,CASSLGGAYGYTF,TGTGCCAGCAGTTTAGGAGGCGCCTATGGCTACACCTTC
TRBJ2-2,TRBV3-1/TRBV3-2,once,19,TRBD2,CASSMRGGGPFRNTGELFF,TGTGCCAGCAGCATGCGGGGGGGAGGGCCGTTTAGGAACACCGGGGAGCTGTTTTTT
TRBJ1-1,TRBV29-1,-,13,-,CSVVNALRTEAFF,TGCAGCGTTGTTAACGCCTTGAGGACTGAAGCTTTCTTT
TRBJ1-4,TRBV7-9,-,14,TRBD1,CASSSGGTNEKLFF,TGTGCCAGCAGCTCAGGGGGGACTAATGAAAAACTGTTTTTT
TRBJ1-3,TRBV6-5,-,15,TRBD1,CASSYGRGYGNTIYF,TGTGCCAGCAGTTACGGCAGGGGGTACGGAAACACCATATATTTT
TRBJ2-7,TRBV5-5,-,15,TRBD2,CASSHTGGLLYEQYF,TGTGCCAGCAGCCACACGGGGGGTCTTTTGTACGAGCAGTACTTC
TRBJ1-6,TRBV5-6,-,15,-,CASSLYTRDGPPLHF,TGTGCCAGCAGTCTATACACCAGGGATGGACCTCCCCTCCACTTT
TRBJ2-3,TRBV18,-,16,TRBD2,CASSPTSGGPTDTQYF,TGTGCCAGCTCACCGACTAGCGGAGGCCCCACAGATACGCAGTATTTT
TRBJ1-4,TRBV3-1/TRBV3-2,-,18,-,CASSQGNPGGSTNEKLFF,TGTGCCAGCAGCCAAGGCAATCCGGGGGGATCAACTAATGAAAAACTGTTTTTT
TRBJ1-2,TRBV28,-,12,-,CASTGANYGYTF,TGTGCCAGCACCGGAGCTAACTATGGCTACACCTTC
TRBJ1-4,TRBV30,-,14,-,CAYTGGQGPEKLFF,TGTGCCTACACCGGGGGGCAGGGTCCTGAAAAACTGTTTTTT
TRBJ2-3,TRBV13,-,17,-,CASSRPLRGKPEDTQYF,TGTGCCAGCAGCCGACCTCTTCGGGGAAAACCTGAGGATACGCAGTATTTT
TRBJ1-2,TRBV19,-,15,-,CASSSGRGVDYGYTF,TGTGCCAGTAGTTCGGGACGGGGGGTCGACTATGGCTACACCTTC
TRBJ1-1,TRBV28,-,13,-,CASSSRTAVEAFF,TGTGCCAGCAGTTCACGGACAGCGGTTGAAGCTTTCTTT
TRBJ1-1,TRBV6-5,-,13,TRBD1,CASGTGGYTEAFF,TGTGCCAGCGGCACAGGGGGTTACACTGAAGCTTTCTTT
TRBJ1-1,TRBV11-2,-,14,-,CASSPGRGEVEAFF,TGTGCCAGCAGCCCCGGGCGGGGCGAAGTCGAAGCTTTCTTT
TRBJ2-3,TRBV18,-,11,-,CASSYGYTQYF,TGTGCCAGCTCCTACGGGTATACGCAGTATTTT
TRBJ1-3,TRBV29-1,-,13,-,CSVQQSSGNTIYF,TGCAGCGTTCAACAGAGCTCTGGAAACACCATATATTTT
TRBJ1-6,TRBV5-4,few,17,TRBD1,CASSLQTGGGLGSPLHF,TGTGCCAGCAGCTTGCAGACAGGGGGAGGCTTAGGTTCACCCCTCCACTTT
TRBJ2-1,TRBV7-3,-,17,TRBD1,CASSTYPGQGATNEQFF,TGTGCCAGCAGTACTTACCCCGGACAGGGGGCTACCAATGAGCAGTTCTTC
TRBJ1-4,TRBV5-1,-,16,-,CASSPRWARPSEKLFF,TGCGCCAGCAGCCCCCGCTGGGCTCGCCCAAGTGAAAAACTGTTTTTT
TRBJ2-1,TRBV28,-,13,TRBD1,CACKGGAYNEQFF,TGTGCCTGTAAAGGGGGCGCCTACAATGAGCAGTTCTTC
TRBJ2-7,TRBV7-2,-,15,TRBD1,CASSLKQGASYEQYF,TGTGCCAGCAGCTTAAAACAGGGGGCGAGCTACGAGCAGTACTTC
TRBJ2-1,TRBV28,-,15,TRBD1,CASSQGTGSYNEQFF,TGTGCCAGCAGCCAAGGGACAGGGTCCTACAATGAGCAGTTCTTC
TRBJ1-6,TRBV10-3,-,14,TRBD1,CAISVNRGNSPLHF,TGTGCCATCAGTGTAAACAGGGGTAATTCACCCCTCCACTTT
TRBJ1-5,TRBV19,-,17,-,CASSMRRGRYSNQPQHF,TGTGCCAGTAGTATGAGGAGGGGACGTTATAGCAATCAGCCCCAGCATTTT
TRBJ1-2,TRBV19,-,14,-,CATTLTGNTYGYTF,TGTGCCACCACACTAACAGGGAACACCTATGGCTACACCTTC
TRBJ2-1,TRBV12-5,-,15,TRBD1,CASGLRTGGHNEQFF,TGTGCTAGTGGTCTTCGGACAGGGGGCCACAATGAGCAGTTCTTC
TRBJ2-2,TRBV15,-,19,TRBD1,CATSREGVLWDRSTGELFF,TGTGCCACCAGCAGAGAAGGGGTTTTATGGGACAGATCTACCGGGGAGCTGTTTTTT
TRBJ1-1,TRBV24-1,-,13,TRBD1,CATSRGGGSEAFF,TGTGCCACCAGCCGAGGGGGCGGGTCTGAAGCTTTCTTT
TRBJ2-3,TRBV28,-,16,-,CASDSGPSPSTDTQYF,TGTGCCAGCGATAGCGGTCCCAGTCCTAGCACAGATACGCAGTATTTT
TRBJ2-2,TRBV9,-,17,-,CASSVDMSRGDTGELFF,TGTGCCAGCAGCGTAGATATGTCCAGGGGGGACACCGGGGAGCTGTTTTTT
TRBJ1-4,TRBV10-3,-,15,TRBD1,CASRANRGTNEKLFF,TGTGCCTCCAGGGCCAACAGGGGAACTAATGAAAAACTGTTTTTT
TRBJ1-2,TRBV6-5,-,14,-,CASSRIRVNYGYTF,TGTGCCAGCAGCAGGATCAGGGTTAACTATGGCTACACCTTC
TRBJ2-7,TRBV4-1,-,16,-,CASSPLPGQAIYEQYF,TGCGCCAGCAGCCCCCTGCCGGGACAAGCGATCTACGAGCAGTACTTC
TRBJ1-1,TRBV28,-,13,TRBD1,CASSSGQGAGAFF,TGTGCCAGCAGTTCGGGACAGGGGGCTGGGGCTTTCTTT
TRBJ2-2,TRBV5-6,-,16,-,CASRVRETTYTGELFF,TGTGCCAGCAGGGTCCGGGAGACAACTTACACCGGGGAGCTGTTTTTT
TRBJ2-1,TRBV9,-,17,-,CASSVSPPGAGNNEQFF,TGTGCCAGCAGCGTGTCCCCACCCGGGGCGGGAAACAATGAGCAGTTCTTC
TRBJ1-6,TRBV9,-,15,-,CASSVDSSYNSPLHF,TGTGCCAGCAGCGTAGACAGCTCCTATAATTCACCCCTCCACTTT
TRBJ2-4,TRBV19,-,17,TRBD1,CASSNTQGARAKNIQYF,TGTGCCAGTAGTAATACGCAGGGGGCGCGGGCCAAAAACATTCAGTACTTC
TRBJ2-3,TRBV5-1,-,14,-,CASSWSGSTDTQYF,TGCGCCAGCAGCTGGAGCGGCTCCACAGATACGCAGTATTTT
TRBJ2-5,TRBV5-1,-,14,-,CASSSGQGQETQYF,TGCGCCAGCAGCTCCGGTCAGGGCCAGGAGACCCAGTACTTC
TRBJ2-3,TRBV5-6,-,13,-,CASSLSPTDTQYF,TGTGCCAGCAGCTTGAGCCCCACAGATACGCAGTATTTT